The clone carrying this T cell receptor (beta chain) showed up just a few times. This CDR3 region has 13 residues. Germline V gene lookup returns CDR1 SGHNT and CDR2 YYREEE (reference sequence). Germline trimming cut 4 bases from V and 6 bases from J; bases unmatched to any gene: 6. In the original analysis: Ranging from about 23,224 to 750,000, TCR counts per sample had a median value of around 92,000. One entry per CDR3 protein, called by TCRdb with MiXCR from the RACE reads. TCRdb assigned the V and J calls; the authors' analysis was not used. The sample carries around 300,000 distinct CDR3 sequences, almost 8% recorded once. This sample was included in a study of human T cells and chemical hapten exposure. In the study overall: TCR yields per sample varied, mainly owing to small pooled library volume differences.

Time point noted: pre-sensitization, week 0. Treatment: therapeutic diphenylcyclopropenone sensitization with weekly scalp DPC. Donors were 18 to 70-year-old alopecia patients suitable for DPC. The authors extracted total RNA from unfractionated whole blood. V usage is TRBV5-4 and J usage is TRBJ1-2; TRBD1 matches at 7 bases. The source was whole blood, collected in connection with sensitization to the hapten diphenylcyclopropenone (DPC). The receptor was derived from a man aged 18-30 years with alopecia areata. Some clones in this sample may be carry-over from other donors' samples. CDR3 amino acids: CASSGGQANGYTF. CDR3 nucleotide sequence: TGTGCCAGCAGCGGAGGACAGGCGAATGGCTACACCTTC.